The entry below gives a single T cell receptor beta chain sequence along with its context. The study ran the assay at deep level. Here immunoSEQ multiplex PCR was the method, and the copy in TCRdb shows in-frame clones only, minus some. This sample has over 300,000 clones, with roughly 84% found just once. This record belongs to a study of shared clonotypes between healthy human individuals. Each sample came from a Caucasian adult donor living in Nashville, Tennessee. This CDR3 contains 14 residues. V was clipped by 3 bases and J by 7 bases, with 14 bases between them. Germline-derived CDR1 and CDR2 are SGDLS and YYNGEE.

This rearrangement joins TRBV9 to TRBJ1-5; maybe TRBD1 (5 bases). Sequencing was done on a sample of memory CD8+ T cells sorted from blood. Noted subset: CD45RO+ cells pooled with CCR7-negative TemRA cells. This TCR was sampled from a man between 18 and 29 years old in good health. CDR3: CASSGTGEGQPQHF. CDR3 nucleotide sequence: TGTGCCAGCAGCGGCACCGGCGAGGGGCAGCCCCAGCATTTT.